The 30 T cell receptor beta chains presented below share a single source sample, sequenced in a study of CD8 T cells in ankylosing spondylitis. Study conclusions and caveats: A TCR beta motif of roughly 8 highly homologous variants appeared characteristic of ankylosing spondylitis blood.

In TCRdb, the 5' RACE reads were re-called with MiXCR into one record per CDR3 protein. The sample yields about 440,000 distinct CDR3 sequences, roughly a sixth seen once. For these TCRs, the target antigens are not known. The sequenced sample consisted of blood, either unsorted or a sorted T cell fraction (not recorded which). These receptors came from a male donor with ankylosing spondylitis.

This clonotype was seen repeatedly, ten times or more. The gene calls are TRBV5-1 and TRBJ2-3; 9 nucleotides align to TRBD1. CDR1 is SGHRS and CDR2 is YFSETQ in the germline V gene. This CDR3 contains 15 residues. V shed 3 bases, J shed 4 bases, and the junction held 6 bases outside the gene matches. In nucleotides, the CDR3 is TGCGCCAGCAGCTCCACAGGGGGCGCGTCAGATACGCAGTATTTT. Translating it yields CASSSTGGASDTQYF. Full variable domain (missing parts from reference TRBV5-1 and TRBJ2-3): KAGVTQTPRYLIKTRGQQVTLSCSPISGHRSVSWYQQTPGQGLQFLFEYFSETQRNKGNFPGRFSGRQFSNSRSEMNVSTLELGDSALYLCASSSTGGASDTQYFGPGTRLTVL.

This clonotype has at least ten counts. A junction end diverges from the germline sequence, so it may reflect a read error. The V and J genes are TRBV12-3 or TRBV12-4 and TRBJ1-3; D is uncertain. The CDR3 extends over 13 amino acids. CDR3 DNA: TGTGCCAGCAGTCCTCACATGGGAAGCACCATATATTTT. This translates into CASSPHMGSTIYF.

There are a few counts of this clonotype. The chain uses TRBV5-1 and TRBJ1-3; TRBD1 is a possible D gene (5 bases). With 0 bases removed from V and 0 bases from J, the gap between germline ends came to 10 bases. CDR3 length: 16 amino acids. Germline CDR1 is SGHRS and CDR2 is YFSETQ. CDR3 DNA: TGCGCCAGCAGCTTGGAAACAGGCTACTCTGGAAACACCATATATTTT. This sequence encodes CASSLETGYSGNTIYF.

CDR3 in amino acids: CASSPGRGAETQYF. CDR3 DNA: TGTGCCAGCAGCCCAGGCAGGGGAGCGGAGACCCAGTACTTC. The chain recombines TRBV7-9 with TRBJ2-5; a possible D gene is TRBD1 (6 bases). The CDR3 is made up of 14 amino acids. The germline CDR1 and CDR2 sequences are SEHNR and FQNEAQ (reference sequence). V lost 5 bases and J 5 bases, leaving 15 bases between the germline ends. Full variable domain (remainder filled in from reference TRBV7-9 and TRBJ2-5): DTGVSQNPRHKITKRGQNVTFRCDPISEHNRLYWYRQTLGQGPEFLTYFQNEAQLEKSRLLSDRFSAERPKGSFSTLEIQRTEQGDSAMYLCASSPGRGAETQYFGPGTRLLVL.

V and J are TRBV20-1 and TRBJ2-1; TRBD2 aligns across 8 bases. Germline assignment: CDR1 DFQATT and CDR2 SNEGSKA (reference sequence). The CDR3 totals 16 residues. Losses at the gene ends were 6 bases for V and 0 bases for J; bases not matched to a gene: 10. This CDR3 reads CSAPSPGLDSYNEQFF. The DNA of the CDR3 is TGCAGTGCCCCAAGCCCGGGACTAGACTCCTACAATGAGCAGTTCTTC.

A few counts support this clonotype. This sequence joins TRBV27 and TRBJ1-2; the match to TRBD1 covers 9 bases. The germline V gene encodes CDR1 MNHEY and CDR2 SMNVEV (reference sequence). Losses at the gene ends were 10 bases for V and 6 bases for J; bases not matched to a gene: 15. The CDR3 spans 15 residues. CDR3 sequence: CATSPLGQGPDGYTF. DNA of the CDR3: TGTGCCACCTCCCCTTTGGGACAGGGCCCTGATGGCTACACCTTC.

A few counts support this clonotype. V gene TRBV6-1 combines with J gene TRBJ1-4; 7 bases align to TRBD1. The germline CDR1 and CDR2 sequences are MNHNS and SASEGT. The CDR3 is made up of 15 amino acids. V lost 5 bases and J lost 4; bases outside the gene matches: 7. CDR3 loop: CASSPGQTNNEKLFF. CDR3 in DNA: TGTGCCAGCAGTCCGGGACAGACTAATAATGAAAAACTGTTTTTT.

This chain uses TRBV7-8 with TRBJ1-3; TRBD1 is a possible D gene (6 bases). The germline V gene encodes CDR1 SGHVS and CDR2 FQNEAQ. Trimming took off 6 bases at V and 0 bases at J, with 12 bases between the two ends. There are 15 residues in the CDR3. This CDR3 is CASSSGALSGNTIYF. The CDR3 bases are TGTGCCAGCAGTTCAGGGGCCCTCTCTGGAAACACCATATATTTT.

This clonotype was seen only a few times. The chain joins TRBV3-1 to TRBJ1-1; TRBD1 is a possible D gene (5 bases). CDR1 LGHDT and CDR2 YNNKEL come from the germline V gene (reference sequence). V lost 3 bases and J lost 1, with 9 bases in between. The CDR3 extends over 14 amino acids. The DNA for the CDR3 is TGTGCCAGCAGCCACGGGGGTGCGAACACTGAAGCTTTCTTT. It yields the protein CASSHGGANTEAFF.

The table lists this clonotype with many counts. This chain links TRBV12-3 or TRBV12-4 with TRBJ1-2, with D possibly TRBD1 on 6 matching bases. The V gene lost 1 base and the J gene lost 5 bases, with 11 bases spanning the gap. The CDR3 is 14 amino acids. In DNA form, the CDR3 reads TGTGCCAGCAGTTTAGAGGGAGGGGGATATGGCTACACCTTC. It translates to CASSLEGGGYGYTF.

In this sample, this clonotype turned up many times. The chain has TRBV28 and TRBJ2-1; perhaps TRBD1 as D (5 bases). The CDR3 length is 12 residues. CDR1 is MDHEN, CDR2 SYDVKM, per germline. The germline V and J ends were trimmed by 6 bases and 4 bases, with 7 bases remaining between them. The CDR3 loop reads CASSPGYNEQFF. For the CDR3, the DNA is TGTGCCAGCAGCCCAGGGTACAATGAGCAGTTCTTC.

The V and J genes are TRBV6-2 or TRBV6-3 and TRBJ2-3; the D gene could be TRBD1 or TRBD2 (5 bases each). CDR1 and CDR2 (germline): MNHEY, SVGEGT. The CDR3 has 17 amino acids. V was clipped by 2 bases and J by 4 bases, with 19 bases between them. In DNA form, the CDR3 reads TGTGCCAGCAGTTACGATACCTTGAGGGGATTTGCAGATACGCAGTATTTT. Translation gives CASSYDTLRGFADTQYF.

This clonotype was detected only a few times. The rearrangement joins TRBV7-9 to TRBJ2-1, with 10 bases that match TRBD1. The junction had 11 bases not matched to a gene; V was cut back by 5 bases and J by 7 bases. The CDR3 is 16 residues long. From germline, CDR1 is SEHNR and CDR2 FQNEAQ (reference sequence). CDR3 nucleotide sequence: TGTGCCAGCAGCCCCGGGGGGACAGGGGCGGAAAATGAGCAGTTCTTC. Translation: CASSPGGTGAENEQFF. Full variable domain (outside the CDR3, taken from reference TRBV7-9 and TRBJ2-1): DTGVSQNPRHKITKRGQNVTFRCDPISEHNRLYWYRQTLGQGPEFLTYFQNEAQLEKSRLLSDRFSAERPKGSFSTLEIQRTEQGDSAMYLCASSPGGTGAENEQFFGPGTRLTVL.

Only a few counts were recorded for this clonotype. The chain is built from TRBV5-1 and TRBJ1-1; TRBD1 is a possible D gene (6 bases). The CDR3 length is 16 residues. The V and J ends lost 4 bases and 1 base respectively, with 17 bases between them. The germline gives CDR1 SGHRS, CDR2 YFSETQ. The DNA of the CDR3 is TGCGCCAGCAGCCCCGGGGGGGGGGCATCGAACACTGAAGCTTTCTTT. Translating it yields CASSPGGGASNTEAFF.

This clonotype was seen a few times. The V and J genes are TRBV12-3 or TRBV12-4 and TRBJ1-1, with D possibly being TRBD1 (6 bases). V shed 7 bases and J shed 2 bases, with 14 bases lying between them. The CDR3 is 14 amino acids. Here the CDR3 reads CASIEQGLNTEAFF. CDR3 nucleotide sequence: TGTGCCAGCATCGAACAGGGTTTAAACACTGAAGCTTTCTTT.

This chain connects TRBV20-1 to TRBJ2-3; weak D call: TRBD2 (6 bases). CDR3 length equals 14 residues. Trimming shortened V by 7 bases and J by 7 bases, and 21 bases separated the two germline ends. Germline lookup yields CDR1 DFQATT and CDR2 SNEGSKA (reference sequence). CDR3 sequence (DNA): TGCAGTGTCCCGGGAGTCGGGGCGATAAATACGCAGTATTTT. Translating it yields CSVPGVGAINTQYF.

This clonotype was seen a few times. The chain carries TRBV6-1 and TRBJ2-7; D remains ambiguous. From germline, CDR1 is MNHNS and CDR2 SASEGT. V gave up 8 bases and J gave up 1 base, with 15 bases separating them. This CDR3 has 14 amino acids. CDR3 region: CASDVGVLSYEQYF. CDR3 sequence (DNA): TGTGCCAGCGATGTCGGTGTTTTGTCCTACGAGCAGTACTTC.

This chain uses TRBV4-1 with TRBJ2-1; the D gene is possibly TRBD2 (5 bases). The CDR3 totals 16 residues. V shed 0 bases and J shed 0 bases, with 9 bases lying between them. CDR1 and CDR2 from the germline V gene are MGHRA and YSYEKL. DNA of the CDR3: TGCGCCAGCAGCCAAGAATCGGGGAGCTCCTACAATGAGCAGTTCTTC. Amino acid sequence: CASSQESGSSYNEQFF.

This clonotype came up a few times. The V gene is TRBV27, the J gene TRBJ2-3; 13 positions agree with TRBD2. The CDR3 covers 18 residues. V lost 6 bases to trimming and J lost 8 bases; unmatched junction nucleotides: 17. Germline lookup yields CDR1 MNHEY and CDR2 SMNVEV (reference sequence). CDR3 sequence: CASSARPIGLAGEVTQYF. Here the CDR3 DNA reads TGTGCCAGCAGCGCCAGACCCATCGGACTAGCGGGAGAAGTTACGCAGTATTTT.

The CDR3 sequence: CASSQWDRGIAFF. In DNA, the CDR3 is TGTGCCAGCAGCCAATGGGACAGGGGGATAGCTTTCTTT. The V gene is TRBV3-1, the J gene TRBJ1-1; TRBD1 aligns across 11 bases. The CDR3 is 13 residues long. J lost 10 bases, V lost 2 bases, and 3 bases had no gene match. Germline-derived CDR1 and CDR2 are LGHDT and YNNKEL (reference sequence).

The sample holds a few counts of this clonotype. The chain uses TRBV9 and TRBJ2-7; 7 nucleotides match TRBD1. With 0 bases clipped from V and 5 bases from J, the junction kept 14 bases outside the gene matches. This CDR3 region has 17 residues. In germline, CDR1 is SGDLS, CDR2 YYNGEE. CDR3 protein: CASSVANPRGTVNEQYF. The CDR3 nucleotides read TGTGCCAGCAGCGTAGCTAACCCGAGGGGGACAGTAAACGAGCAGTACTTC.

This clonotype was picked up a small number of times. The chain combines TRBV7-3 with TRBJ2-3, with D uncertain. The V gene's germline CDR1 is SGHTA and CDR2 FQGTGA. This CDR3 region has 13 residues. Trimming shortened V by 5 bases and J by 6 bases, and 12 bases separated the two germline ends. CDR3 nucleotide sequence: TGTGCCAGCAGCCCCCAGAGTAGGGATACGCAGTATTTT. It specifies CASSPQSRDTQYF.

This clonotype was observed at least ten times. The CDR3 reads CASSLLSGGVTDTQYF. DNA of the CDR3: TGTGCCAGCAGTCTCCTTAGCGGGGGGGTCACAGATACGCAGTATTTT. The chain links TRBV27 to TRBJ2-3; 11 bases fit TRBD2. Germline V gene data show CDR1 as MNHEY and CDR2 as SMNVEV (reference sequence). The trim removed 5 bases at V and 2 bases at J, leaving 6 bases unmatched. The CDR3 consists of 16 residues.

This chain connects TRBV10-3 to TRBJ1-2; the D is unclear. V lost 7 bases and J 8 bases, leaving 17 bases between the germline ends. In germline, CDR1 is ENHRY, CDR2 SYGVKD. The CDR3 consists of 13 residues. The CDR3 here is CAITAGPARGYTF. The CDR3 DNA reads TGTGCCATCACCGCGGGCCCCGCTCGAGGCTACACCTTC.

The gene calls are TRBV16 and TRBJ2-1; 8 bases are shared with TRBD1. The germline CDR1 and CDR2 sequences are KGHSY and FQNENV. This CDR3 is built from 15 residues. With V trimmed by 2 bases and J by 4 bases, 4 bases remained unmatched. For the CDR3, the DNA is TGTGCCAGCAGCCAACTGACAGGGGTATACAATGAGCAGTTCTTC. This codes for CASSQLTGVYNEQFF.

The V gene is TRBV3-1, the J gene TRBJ2-5, with D maybe TRBD2 (5 bases). Per germline, CDR1 LGHDT and CDR2 YNNKEL (reference sequence). V was trimmed by 0 bases and J by 4 bases, leaving 9 bases between them. This CDR3 is built from 14 residues. CDR3 sequence: CASSQDASRETQYF. Here the CDR3 DNA reads TGTGCCAGCAGCCAAGATGCTAGCAGAGAGACCCAGTACTTC.

The chain combines TRBV25-1 with TRBJ1-6, with 7 nucleotides matching TRBD1. The CDR3 covers 14 residues. The germline gives CDR1 MGHDK, CDR2 SYGVNS. Trimming took 6 bases from V and 7 from J; bases not matched to a gene: 6. CDR3 sequence: CASSGTALNSPLHF. The CDR3 DNA reads as TGTGCCAGCAGCGGGACAGCCCTAAATTCACCCCTCCACTTT.

This clonotype has more than one count but fewer than ten. The V call is TRBV9, the J call TRBJ2-5; 14 bases fit TRBD2. Germline V gives CDR1 SGDLS, CDR2 YYNGEE. The junction had 0 bases not matched to a gene; V was cut back by 0 bases and J by 2 bases. The CDR3 length is 16 residues. CDR3 residues: CASSVGTSGGQETQYF. CDR3 DNA sequence: TGTGCCAGCAGCGTAGGGACTAGCGGGGGGCAAGAGACCCAGTACTTC.

This clonotype turned up a few times. The genes are TRBV28 and TRBJ2-4; D perhaps matches TRBD2 (6 bases). The CDR3 loop spans 13 amino acids. Germline CDR1 and CDR2: MDHEN and SYDVKM. The V end was cut by 7 bases, the J end by 5 bases, with 12 bases between. The CDR3 is CASNPGLQNIQYF. In DNA form, the CDR3 reads TGTGCCAGCAACCCGGGACTCCAAAACATTCAGTACTTC.

The sample holds a few counts of this clonotype. The V and J genes are TRBV20-1 and TRBJ2-3; D gene unclear. This CDR3 spans 15 amino acids. Germline assignment: CDR1 DFQATT and CDR2 SNEGSKA (reference sequence). Trimming pared 0 bases from V and 7 bases from J, leaving 17 bases between. The CDR3 here is CSARDPAAALNTQYF. DNA of the CDR3: TGCAGTGCTAGAGATCCCGCCGCGGCGCTTAATACGCAGTATTTT.